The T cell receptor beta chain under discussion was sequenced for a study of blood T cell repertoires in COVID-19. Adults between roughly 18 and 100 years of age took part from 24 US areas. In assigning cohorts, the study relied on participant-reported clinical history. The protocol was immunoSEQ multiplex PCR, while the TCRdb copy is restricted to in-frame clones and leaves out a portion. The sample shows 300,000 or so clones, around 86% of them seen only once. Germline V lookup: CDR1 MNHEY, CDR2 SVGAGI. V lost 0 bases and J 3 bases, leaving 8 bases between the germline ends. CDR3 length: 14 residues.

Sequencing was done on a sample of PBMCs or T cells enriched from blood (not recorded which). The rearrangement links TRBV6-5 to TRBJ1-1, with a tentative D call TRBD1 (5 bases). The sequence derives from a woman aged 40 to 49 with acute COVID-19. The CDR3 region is CASSYSGRDTEAFF. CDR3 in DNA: TGTGCCAGCAGTTACTCGGGCAGGGACACTGAAGCTTTCTTT.